The sequence of this T cell receptor (beta chain) was determined in a study of identical twins. In its sample, this clonotype was seen many times. The V segment lost 4 bases and the J segment 3 bases; nucleotides outside the gene matches: 4. This CDR3 comprises 15 residues. Germline V gene lookup returns CDR1 MNHNS and CDR2 SASEGT. MiXCR, applied by TCRdb to the 5' RACE reads, yields one record per CDR3 protein. In the table there are roughly 770,000 distinct CDR3 sequences, roughly 20% of which are singletons. This same sample was also taken into another study, of T cells expressing NK-cell markers. As reported in that work: Of CD8+ T cells, roughly 1.0-7.0% belonged to dominant NKG2C+ clonotypes in 5 or 6 donors.

The sequenced sample consisted of PBMCs. V and J are TRBV6-1 and TRBJ2-1; 9 nucleotides agree with TRBD2. The TCR comes from a woman aged 18-35 years in good health. In DNA, the CDR3 is TGTGCCAGCAGTGGGCGGGGGGGCATCTACAATGAGCAGTTCTTC. Its translation is CASSGRGGIYNEQFF.